The rows below give T cell receptor beta chains drawn from one sample of a study of T cell changes during pregnancy in multiple sclerosis. The repertoire was sequenced with immunoSEQ multiplex PCR; TCRdb's copy has only in-frame clones and lacks some. This table has 120,000 or so clones, roughly 92% appearing once. The specimen was peripheral blood, collected before pregnancy. The receptors come from a female donor with multiple sclerosis, enrolled in a pregnancy study. CDR3s include the opening cysteine and the closing phenylalanine or tryptophan. The D gene is left open where the match is weak. A row's size may be missing; if present it is once, few, many or a size class.

TRBV28	TRBJ2-3	.	TRBD2	TGTGCCAGCACTTCCCCTGCGGGAGTCGGAGCAGATACGCAGTATTTT	CASTSPAGVGADTQYF
TRBV30	TRBJ2-5	.	.	TGTGCCTGTTCCCAGGGGCGGGAGACCCAGTACTTC	CACSQGRETQYF
TRBV6-5	TRBJ2-7	once	TRBD2	TGTGCCAGCGTATCCCGGACTAGCGGATACTACGAGCAGTACTTC	CASVSRTSGYYEQYF
TRBV9	TRBJ2-3	.	.	TGTGCCAGCAGCGTAACTAGCACAGATACGCAGTATTTT	CASSVTSTDTQYF
TRBV9	TRBJ1-1	.	.	TGTGCCAGCAGCGTAGTTCGAGGGTTTGGTGAAGCTTTCTTT	CASSVVRGFGEAFF
TRBV6-6	TRBJ2-2	.	TRBD1	TGTGCCAGCAGGGGACAGGGATCCACCGGGGAGCTGTTTTTT	CASRGQGSTGELFF
TRBV11-1	TRBJ2-5	.	.	TGTGCCAGCAGGTACCGGGACACCCAAGAGACCCAGTACTTC	CASRYRDTQETQYF
TRBV6-5	TRBJ2-7	.	TRBD1	TGTGCCAGCTACTCCCAGGGGGACAGCTACGAGCAGTACTTC	CASYSQGDSYEQYF
TRBV2	TRBJ1-2	few	.	TGTGCCAGCAGTCCCCCGGTCGATGGCTACACCTTC	CASSPPVDGYTF
TRBV7-8	TRBJ2-4	.	.	TGTGCCAGCAGCCCAGAGATAGTACAGGGATACGGCAAAAACATTCAGTACTTC	CASSPEIVQGYGKNIQYF
TRBV27	TRBJ1-5	.	.	TGTGCCAGCAGTCCAATCTCGGGAATGGGCAATCAGCCCCAGCATTTT	CASSPISGMGNQPQHF
TRBV4-1	TRBJ1-1	.	TRBD1	TGCGCCAGCAGCCAAGTTGGGACAGGGGTGAGCACTGAAGCTTTCTTT	CASSQVGTGVSTEAFF
TRBV19	TRBJ1-6	few	TRBD1	TGTGCCACCAGACAGGGATATTCACCCCTCCACTTT	CATRQGYSPLHF
TRBV10-1	TRBJ2-3	.	TRBD2	TGCGCCAGCAGTGAGTCGACTAGCGGCACAGATACGCAGTATTTT	CASSESTSGTDTQYF
TRBV11-1	TRBJ2-3	.	.	TGTGCCAGCAGCTTAGATGTCTCTAGCACAGATACGCAGTATTTT	CASSLDVSSTDTQYF
TRBV7-9	TRBJ1-1	.	TRBD1	TGTGCCAGCAGCTTTGGACAGGGGGTAGCGAGCGCTGAAGCTTTCTTT	CASSFGQGVASAEAFF
TRBV2	TRBJ2-5	.	TRBD2	TGTGCCAGCACCCGGGGACTAGCGAAAGAGACCCAGTACTTC	CASTRGLAKETQYF
TRBV6-1	TRBJ2-7	once	TRBD1	TGTGCCAGCAGTGATAGGGACAGGGGGCTGTACGAGCAGTACTTC	CASSDRDRGLYEQYF
TRBV6-5	TRBJ1-5	once	.	TGTGCCACCAGGAGGGCTCACAATCAGCCCCAGCATTTT	CATRRAHNQPQHF
TRBV5-8	TRBJ2-3	once	TRBD2	TGTGCCAGCAGCTTGGGGGTAGCGGGATCTCTATCGGATACGCAGTATTTT	CASSLGVAGSLSDTQYF
TRBV21-1	TRBJ2-6	.	.	TGTGCCAGCAGCAAAGGGAGCTCTGGGGCCAACGTCCTGACTTTC	CASSKGSSGANVLTF
TRBV7-3	TRBJ2-5	.	.	TGTGCCAGCAGTTACGGGTCGGGCGGGGAGACCCAGTACTTC	CASSYGSGGETQYF
TRBV5-1	TRBJ1-1	once	TRBD1	TGCGCCAGCAGCGCGGACAGGGGCATGAACACTGAAGCTTTCTTT	CASSADRGMNTEAFF
TRBV19	TRBJ2-7	.	TRBD1	TGTGCCAGTAGTATCTCTATGGACAGGGGGAACGAGCAGTACTTC	CASSISMDRGNEQYF
TRBV9	TRBJ1-1	.	TRBD1	TGTGCCAGCAGCGTAGCCCAGGGGGACACTGAAGCTTTCTTT	CASSVAQGDTEAFF
TRBV5-5	TRBJ2-5	.	TRBD1	TGTGCCAGCAGTTACGGGGACAGGGGCCTCCAAGAGACCCAGTACTTC	CASSYGDRGLQETQYF
TRBV28	TRBJ1-4	.	.	TGTGCCATCGGAACTTCAGGTACCCCTTCAACTAATGAAAAACTGTTTTTT	CAIGTSGTPSTNEKLFF
TRBV19	TRBJ1-1	.	.	TGTGCCAGTAGTGGCCTCGGACAGTCAACCGAAGCTTTCTTT	CASSGLGQSTEAFF
TRBV29-1	TRBJ2-7	once	.	TGCAGCGTTGGGGCCGGCATCTACGAGCAGTACTTC	CSVGAGIYEQYF
TRBV6-1	TRBJ2-2	.	.	TGTGCCAGCAGTCCACGGGGCGGGGAGCTGTTTTTT	CASSPRGGELFF
TRBV2	TRBJ2-5	.	TRBD2	TGTGCCAGCAGTGGGGGCGGGAGGAGGGAGACCCAGTACTTC	CASSGGGRRETQYF
TRBV6-1	TRBJ1-3	.	.	TGTGCCAGCGGCGGCAGGGCTGGAAACACCATATATTTT	CASGGRAGNTIYF
TRBV30	TRBJ2-1	.	TRBD2	TGTGCCTGGACCCGCCCCATGGGCGGGGGGGCGAATGAGCAGTTCTTC	CAWTRPMGGGANEQFF
TRBV10-3	TRBJ1-2	.	.	TGTGCCATCAGTGAACGGGACACTTATGGCTACACCTTC	CAISERDTYGYTF
TRBV5-1	TRBJ2-7	.	.	TGCGCCAGCAGCTTGGTGCCGGGACTCCAGACCTACGAGCAGTACTTC	CASSLVPGLQTYEQYF
TRBV4-1	TRBJ2-7	.	.	TGCGCCAGCAGCCCGAGGAACCCCTACGAGCAGTACTTC	CASSPRNPYEQYF
TRBV1	TRBJ1-1	.	.	TGCACCAGCAGCCTAGGACAGGTTAGCACTGAAGCTTTCTTT	CTSSLGQVSTEAFF
TRBV11-2	TRBJ2-7	.	.	TGTGCCAGCAGCTTAGGGGCCAGGGGGCAGTACTTC	CASSLGARGQYF
TRBV7-9	TRBJ2-5	.	.	TGTGCCAGCAGCTTAGCAAGGGGGGGACAGGTCCTCCAAGAGACCCAGTACTTC	CASSLARGGQVLQETQYF
TRBV4-1	TRBJ1-2	.	TRBD1	TGCGCCAGCAGCCATCCAAGAGCCAGGGGGGTCGATGGCTACACCTTC	CASSHPRARGVDGYTF
TRBV4-2	TRBJ1-5	.	.	TGTGCCAGCAGCCAAGATGGGCAGCCACCTCAGCCCCAGCATTTT	CASSQDGQPPQPQHF
TRBV5-4	TRBJ2-1	.	TRBD2	TGTGCCAGCAAAAACGGGGGGGCCTACAATGAGCAGTTCTTC	CASKNGGAYNEQFF
TRBV7-3	TRBJ2-1	.	.	TGTGCCAGCAGCCCCTTCTCGGGGACCTACAATGAGCAGTTCTTC	CASSPFSGTYNEQFF
TRBV4-2	TRBJ2-7	few	TRBD1	TGTGCCAGTAGGACAGGCCCTTCTGCCTACGAGCAGTACTTC	CASRTGPSAYEQYF
TRBV6-5	TRBJ1-5	.	.	TGTGCCAGCAGTGACACGAGCAATCAGCCCCAGCATTTT	CASSDTSNQPQHF
TRBV6-6	TRBJ2-5	.	.	TGTGCCAGCAGTTCCGGGCAGGGAGGAAAGACCCAGTACTTC	CASSSGQGGKTQYF
TRBV5-1	TRBJ2-1	once	TRBD1	TGCGCCAGCAGCTTGCTGACAGGGGGCGCCCCTGCCTATGAGCAGTTCTTC	CASSLLTGGAPAYEQFF
TRBV7-9	TRBJ1-1	once	.	TGTGCCAGCAGCCCCCACAGGGATTCAACTGAAGCTTTCTTT	CASSPHRDSTEAFF